A single sample gave rise to the 32 T cell receptor beta chains below, sequenced in a study of blood T cell repertoires in COVID-19. Here immunoSEQ multiplex PCR was the method, and the copy in TCRdb shows in-frame clones only, minus some. The sample records a few hundred thousand clones, 90% being singletons. Material for sequencing was PBMCs or T cells enriched from blood (not recorded which). The receptors derive from a man aged 25 to 40 who had recovered from COVID-19.

This clone has a single count. The rearrangement uses TRBV6-1 and TRBJ2-5; 11 nucleotides align to TRBD2. The CDR3 covers 16 residues. V lost 4 bases and J lost 2; bases outside the gene matches: 6. The germline CDR1 and CDR2 sequences are MNHNS and SASEGT. The CDR3 DNA follows: TGTGCCAGCAGTGCGATAGCGGGGGGGCAGCAAGAGACCCAGTACTTC. Its protein is CASSAIAGGQQETQYF.

The J gene is TRBJ1-1, the V gene TRBV9; TRBD1 might be the D (5 bases). V shed 2 bases and J shed 3 bases, with 8 bases lying between them. CDR1 is SGDLS, CDR2 YYNGEE, per germline. CDR3 size: 13 residues. CDR3 sequence reads: CASSVSGDTEAFF. The DNA for the CDR3 is TGTGCCAGCAGCGTTTCGGGGGACACTGAAGCTTTCTTT.

The V gene is TRBV11-2, the J gene TRBJ2-7; maybe TRBD2 (6 bases). Per the germline V gene, CDR1 is SGHAT and CDR2 is FQNNGV. The CDR3 spans 15 residues. Trimming removed 6 bases from V and 4 bases from J, with 19 bases in between. The CDR3 protein is CASSTRRKGGYEQYF. CDR3 sequence (DNA): TGTGCCAGCAGTACCCGAAGGAAGGGAGGATACGAGCAGTACTTC.

This chain links TRBV6-5 with TRBJ1-6; 10 bases are shared with TRBD1. The germline gives CDR1 MNHEY, CDR2 SVGAGI. The V segment lost 2 bases and the J segment 6 bases; nucleotides outside the gene matches: 4. This CDR3 is 16 amino acids long. Here the CDR3 DNA reads TGTGCCAGCAGTTACAGGGGGACAGGGGCTAATTCACCCCTCCACTTT. Protein product: CASSYRGTGANSPLHF.

This chain joins TRBV9 and TRBJ2-7; 10 bases line up with TRBD2. Germline CDR1 is SGDLS and CDR2 is YYNGEE. The CDR3 covers 15 residues. The V gene end was trimmed by 4 bases and the J gene end by 3 bases; junction bases not matched to a gene: 7. The CDR3 DNA is TGTGCCAGCAGCCCACGGACTAGCGGTTACTACGAGCAGTACTTC. It translates to CASSPRTSGYYEQYF. Filled out from reference TRBV9 and TRBJ2-7, the complete variable domain reads DSGVTQTPKHLITATGQRVTLRCSPRSGDLSVYWYQQSLDQGLQFLIQYYNGEERAKGNILERFSAQQFPDLHSELNLSSLELGDSALYFCASSPRTSGYYEQYFGPGTRLTVT.

CDR3: CASSLRTGANEKLFF. Here the CDR3 DNA reads TGCGCCAGCAGCCTCCGGACAGGGGCCAATGAAAAACTGTTTTTT. This chain links TRBV5-1 with TRBJ1-4; 9 positions agree with TRBD1. The CDR3 totals 15 residues. Germline V gene data show CDR1 as SGHRS and CDR2 as YFSETQ. The V and J ends lost 4 bases and 5 bases, in that order; junction bases with no gene match: 6.

This chain joins TRBV5-4 and TRBJ2-7; 7 bases line up with TRBD1. CDR3 length equals 11 residues. Trimming removed 4 bases from V and 9 bases from J; junction bases left unmatched: 4. CDR1 is SGHNT and CDR2 is YYREEE in the germline V gene (reference sequence). The CDR3 nucleotides are TGTGCCAGCAGCGAGGGGGCTTGGCAGTACTTC. This translates into CASSEGAWQYF.

The rearrangement joins TRBV15 to TRBJ1-5; weak D call: TRBD1 (6 bases). This CDR3 has 15 amino acids. The V gene lost 11 bases and the J gene lost 0 bases, with 17 bases spanning the gap. Germline V gene sequence: CDR1 LNHNV, CDR2 YYDKDF (reference sequence). CDR3 in DNA: TGTGCCCTGAACGGGGACACAAATAGCAATCAGCCCCAGCATTTT. Amino acid sequence: CALNGDTNSNQPQHF.

The chain is built from TRBV30 and TRBJ2-5; maybe TRBD2 (6 bases). V lost 3 bases to trimming and J lost 0 bases, with 14 bases between them. CDR3 size: 15 residues. CDR1 and CDR2 (germline): GTSNPN, SVGIG (reference sequence). CDR3 sequence (DNA): TGTGCCTGGAGACAGGTGGGAGGCTACCAAGAGACCCAGTACTTC. Translated, it gives CAWRQVGGYQETQYF.

The CDR3 loop is CASRGRTVYGYTF. The CDR3 DNA reads TGTGCCAGCAGGGGTAGGACAGTCTATGGCTACACCTTC. The chain links TRBV28 to TRBJ1-2, with D perhaps TRBD1 (6 bases). CDR3 length: 13 amino acids. The V gene's germline CDR1 is MDHEN and CDR2 SYDVKM. With 6 bases removed from V and 4 bases from J, the gap between germline ends came to 12 bases.

This clone was picked up one time. Written as DNA, the CDR3 is TGTGCCAGCAGCCTCAGGGGACAGGGCCCCCGAGGCACCGGGGAGCTGTTTTTT. It yields the protein CASSLRGQGPRGTGELFF. The chain links TRBV5-5 to TRBJ2-2, with 9 bases identical to TRBD1. Germline CDR1 and CDR2: SGHKS and YYEKEE (reference sequence). V lost 4 bases, J lost 4 bases, and 14 bases stayed unmatched. The CDR3 totals 18 residues.

The rearrangement joins TRBV11-2 to TRBJ2-1; TRBD2 matches 8 bases. CDR1 and CDR2 (germline): SGHAT, FQNNGV. Germline trimming cut 2 bases from V and 5 bases from J; bases unmatched to any gene: 14. The CDR3 consists of 18 residues. In DNA form, the CDR3 reads TGTGCCAGCAGCTTATGGTTTTTGAGCGGGAGTAAGAACAATGAGCAGTTCTTC. Protein: CASSLWFLSGSKNNEQFF.

This clone has a handful of counts. This chain uses TRBV19 with TRBJ1-5; TRBD1 matches 10 bases. CDR1 and CDR2 from the germline V gene are LNHDA and SQIVND (reference sequence). The CDR3 loop spans 14 amino acids. Germline trimming cut 7 bases from V and 4 bases from J; bases unmatched to any gene: 4. CDR3 amino acids: CASNDRGPNQPQHF. The CDR3 DNA follows: TGTGCCAGTAACGACAGGGGGCCAAATCAGCCCCAGCATTTT.

This chain connects TRBV27 to TRBJ1-4; D perhaps matches TRBD1 (5 bases). The length of the CDR3 is 13 residues. Trimming cost V 3 bases and J 15 bases, with 17 bases left between them. CDR1 and CDR2 from the germline V gene are MNHEY and SMNVEV (reference sequence). CDR3 in amino acids: CASSFKLGGLMFF. For the CDR3, the DNA is TGTGCCAGCAGTTTTAAGCTGGGGGGATTGATGTTTTTT.

This clone was detected many times. The genes are TRBV5-4 and TRBJ2-2; D unclear. The V and J ends lost 0 bases and 2 bases respectively, with 8 bases between them. Germline V lookup: CDR1 SGHNT, CDR2 YYREEE (reference sequence). CDR3 length: 15 residues. The CDR3 sequence is CASSLGTDNTGELFF. CDR3 nucleotide sequence: TGTGCCAGCAGCTTGGGTACAGATAACACCGGGGAGCTGTTTTTT.

The V and J genes are TRBV2 and TRBJ1-4, with 9 bases fitting TRBD1. The CDR3 runs to 14 residues. From germline, CDR1 is SNHLY and CDR2 FYNNEI. V lost 7 bases and J lost 7; bases outside the gene matches: 7. The CDR3 nucleotides are TGTGCCAGCAATTCGGGACAGGGAATTGAAAAACTGTTTTTT. Translated, it gives CASNSGQGIEKLFF.

This rearrangement joins TRBV7-2 to TRBJ1-1, with unresolved D. The CDR3 runs 16 residues. Trimming removed 5 bases at V and 4 bases at J, with 20 bases between. Germline V gene lookup returns CDR1 SGHTA and CDR2 FQGNSA. CDR3 loop: CASSPSGISRGTEAFF. The CDR3 DNA sequence: TGTGCCAGCAGCCCATCCGGGATTTCCCGGGGCACTGAAGCTTTCTTT. The entire variable domain, with the rest obtained from reference TRBV7-2 and TRBJ1-1, is as follows: GAGVSQSPSNKVTEKGKDVELRCDPISGHTALYWYRQSLGQGLEFLIYFQGNSAPDKSGLPSDRFSAERTGGSVSTLTIQRTQQEDSAVYLCASSPSGISRGTEAFFGQGTRLTVV.

The V and J genes are TRBV9 and TRBJ2-7, with TRBD1 identical over 8 bases. V shed 0 bases, J shed 2 bases, and the junction held 4 bases outside the gene matches. This CDR3 is built from 15 residues. The germline V gene has CDR1 SGDLS and CDR2 YYNGEE. In DNA, the CDR3 is TGTGCCAGCAGCGTAGGACAGGGGAAGGCCTACGAGCAGTACTTC. Translated: CASSVGQGKAYEQYF.

The rearrangement joins TRBV28 to TRBJ2-7; possible D gene TRBD1, 6 bases. This CDR3 contains 18 residues. The ends were cut back, 5 bases at V and 2 bases at J, with 25 bases in the middle. Germline lookup yields CDR1 MDHEN and CDR2 SYDVKM. Here the CDR3 reads CASSTPRTATILPYEQYF. In DNA form, the CDR3 reads TGTGCCAGCAGTACCCCTCGGACAGCCACTATCCTTCCCTACGAGCAGTACTTC. Full variable domain (remainder filled in from reference TRBV28 and TRBJ2-7): DVKVTQSSRYLVKRTGEKVFLECVQDMDHENMFWYRQDPGLGLRLIYFSYDVKMKEKGDIPEGYSVSREKKERFSLILESASTNQTSMYLCASSTPRTATILPYEQYFGPGTRLTVT.

The V gene is TRBV4-3, the J gene TRBJ2-7; a possible D gene is TRBD1 (5 bases). Trimming took 0 bases from V and 2 from J, leaving 14 bases between them. This CDR3 region has 16 residues. Germline CDR1 LGHNA, CDR2 YSLEER. The CDR3 sequence is CASSQDPGNNAYEQYF. In DNA form, the CDR3 reads TGCGCCAGCAGCCAAGATCCAGGGAATAACGCCTACGAGCAGTACTTC.

The DNA of the CDR3 is TGTGCCAGCAGTCAGGACAGGGGGAAGGCAGATACGCAGTATTTT. The encoded protein is CASSQDRGKADTQYF. The chain uses TRBV2 and TRBJ2-3, with 10 bases lining up with TRBD1. The CDR3 has 15 residues. The V gene's germline CDR1 is SNHLY and CDR2 FYNNEI. V shed 5 bases and J 4 bases; nucleotides not matched to a gene: 6.

The chain is built from TRBV19 and TRBJ2-5; 7 nucleotides line up with TRBD1. The CDR3 extends over 14 amino acids. Germline V gene data show CDR1 as LNHDA and CDR2 as SQIVND (reference sequence). J lost 1 base, V lost 4 bases, and 3 bases had no gene match. The DNA for the CDR3 is TGTGCCAGTAGTAGTGCAGGGGGCCAAGAGACCCAGTACTTC. This gives the protein CASSSAGGQETQYF.

V is TRBV18 and J is TRBJ2-5; 7 nucleotides agree with TRBD2. Per the germline V gene, CDR1 is KGHSH and CDR2 is LQKENI. This CDR3 is 13 amino acids long. With V trimmed by 3 bases and J by 4 bases, 2 bases remained unmatched. The CDR3 here is CASSPTSPETQYF. In nucleotides, the CDR3 is TGTGCCAGCTCACCGACTAGCCCAGAGACCCAGTACTTC.

This chain links TRBV30 with TRBJ1-1; D is uncertain. V was clipped by 0 bases and J by 4 bases, with 9 bases between them. The CDR3 length is 13 residues. CDR1 is GTSNPN, CDR2 SVGIG, per germline (reference sequence). CDR3 protein: CAWSVEDSTEAFF. The CDR3 coding sequence is TGTGCCTGGAGTGTAGAAGACTCCACTGAAGCTTTCTTT.

The chain links TRBV5-4 to TRBJ1-1, with D possibly TRBD1 on 5 matching bases. The CDR3 has 13 amino acids. Germline assignment: CDR1 SGHNT and CDR2 YYREEE (reference sequence). Deletions cut 4 bases from V and 1 base from J, with 8 bases between. The CDR3 sequence: CASSMDTNTEAFF. The CDR3 nucleotides are TGTGCCAGCAGCATGGACACGAACACTGAAGCTTTCTTT.

V usage is TRBV9 and J usage is TRBJ1-2; 10 bases match TRBD1. V dropped 2 bases and J dropped 2; count of bases not matched to a gene: 9. The CDR3 has 17 amino acids. Germline values: CDR1 SGDLS, CDR2 YYNGEE. CDR3 protein: CASSVPGTGDLNYGYTF. The DNA of the CDR3 is TGTGCCAGCAGCGTCCCCGGGACAGGGGATCTCAACTATGGCTACACCTTC.

CDR3 amino acids: CASSLIQGQDNEQFF. The CDR3 DNA follows: TGTGCCAGCAGTTTAATTCAGGGCCAAGACAATGAGCAGTTCTTC. The chain links TRBV28 to TRBJ2-1, with TRBD1 as a possible D gene (5 bases). Germline V lookup: CDR1 MDHEN, CDR2 SYDVKM. This CDR3 contains 15 residues. Trimming left V 2 bases short and J 5 bases short, with 13 bases between. Full variable domain (rest looked up from reference TRBV28 and TRBJ2-1): DVKVTQSSRYLVKRTGEKVFLECVQDMDHENMFWYRQDPGLGLRLIYFSYDVKMKEKGDIPEGYSVSREKKERFSLILESASTNQTSMYLCASSLIQGQDNEQFFGPGTRLTVL.

V is TRBV18 and J is TRBJ2-7; 8 positions agree with TRBD1. This CDR3 has 17 residues. The V gene end was trimmed by 3 bases and the J gene end by 0 bases; junction bases not matched to a gene: 10. CDR1 is KGHSH, CDR2 LQKENI, per germline. This CDR3 is CASSPGQVLVRSYEQYF. In nucleotides, the CDR3 is TGTGCCAGCTCACCGGGACAGGTTCTGGTCCGCTCCTACGAGCAGTACTTC.

The chain recombines TRBV19 with TRBJ1-6, with a tentative D call TRBD1 (5 bases). V was clipped by 6 bases and J by 3 bases, with 12 bases between them. The germline V gene encodes CDR1 LNHDA and CDR2 SQIVND (reference sequence). CDR3 length: 15 residues. Here the CDR3 reads CASRTDSNYNSPLHF. DNA of the CDR3: TGTGCCAGTAGAACCGACAGTAACTATAATTCACCCCTCCACTTT.

The chain combines TRBV2 with TRBJ1-1; D call uncertain. This CDR3 is built from 13 residues. Per germline, CDR1 SNHLY and CDR2 FYNNEI. Trimming shortened V by 6 bases and J by 6 bases, and 14 bases separated the two germline ends. CDR3 bases: TGTGCCAGCAGCGAACCGGGGATCCCTGAAGCTTTCTTT. It translates to CASSEPGIPEAFF.

This chain links TRBV24-1 with TRBJ2-7; perhaps TRBD1 as D (6 bases). CDR1 KGHDR and CDR2 SFDVKD come from the germline V gene. V was shortened by 3 bases and J by 3 bases, with 17 bases between the two germline ends. There are 16 residues in the CDR3. CDR3 sequence (DNA): TGTGCCACCAGTGATGCTCTCGTACAGGGATTCTACGAGCAGTACTTC. The encoded protein is CATSDALVQGFYEQYF.

The V gene is TRBV27, the J gene TRBJ2-7, with 7 bases fitting TRBD1. The germline V gene encodes CDR1 MNHEY and CDR2 SMNVEV (reference sequence). V lost 4 bases to trimming and J lost 7 bases; unmatched junction nucleotides: 22. The CDR3 has 18 residues. The CDR3: CASSSYIHRGERTREQYF. DNA for the CDR3: TGTGCCAGCAGTTCGTACATACACAGGGGCGAAAGGACGAGGGAGCAGTACTTC.